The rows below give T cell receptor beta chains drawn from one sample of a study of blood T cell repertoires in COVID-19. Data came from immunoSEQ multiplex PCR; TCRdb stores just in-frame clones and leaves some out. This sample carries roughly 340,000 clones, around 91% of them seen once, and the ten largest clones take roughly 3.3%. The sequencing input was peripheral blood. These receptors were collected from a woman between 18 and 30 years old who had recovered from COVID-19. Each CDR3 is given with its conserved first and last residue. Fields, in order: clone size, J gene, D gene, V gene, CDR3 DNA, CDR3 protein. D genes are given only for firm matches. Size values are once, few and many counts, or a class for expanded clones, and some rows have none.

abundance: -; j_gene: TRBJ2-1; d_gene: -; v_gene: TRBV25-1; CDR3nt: TGTGCCAGCAGTGCCTCGGGACTCCTGACTTACAATGAGCAGTTCTTC; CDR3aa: CASSASGLLTYNEQFF
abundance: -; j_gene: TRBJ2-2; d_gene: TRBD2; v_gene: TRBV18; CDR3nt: TGTGCCAGCTCACCGACCGGAGCGGGAGTGTCCGGGGAGCTGTTTTTT; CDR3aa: CASSPTGAGVSGELFF
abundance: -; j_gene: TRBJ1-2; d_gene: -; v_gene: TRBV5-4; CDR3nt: TGTGCCAGCAGCTTGGCCCGCAGGGCTAACTATGGCTACACCTTC; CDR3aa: CASSLARRANYGYTF
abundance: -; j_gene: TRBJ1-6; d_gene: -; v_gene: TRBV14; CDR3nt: TGTGCCAGCAGCCAGAAGATTGGAGGGTATTCACCCCTCCACTTT; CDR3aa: CASSQKIGGYSPLHF
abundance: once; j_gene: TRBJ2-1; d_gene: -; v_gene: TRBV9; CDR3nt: TGTGCCAGCAGCGTTAGCGGAAGCTCCTACAATGAGCAGTTCTTC; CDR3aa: CASSVSGSSYNEQFF
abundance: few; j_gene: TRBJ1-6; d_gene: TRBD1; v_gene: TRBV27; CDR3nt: TGTGCCAGCAGTTCCTCACCGGGACAGGTTTCACCCCTCCACTTT; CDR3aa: CASSSSPGQVSPLHF
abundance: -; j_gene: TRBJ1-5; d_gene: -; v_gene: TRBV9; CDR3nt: TGTGCCAGCAGCCCCCTGGAGCGCAATCAGCCCCAGCATTTT; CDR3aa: CASSPLERNQPQHF
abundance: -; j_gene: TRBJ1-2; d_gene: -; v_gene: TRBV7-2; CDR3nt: TGTGCCAGCAGCCCCCGGAGGGACTATGGCTACACCTTC; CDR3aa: CASSPRRDYGYTF
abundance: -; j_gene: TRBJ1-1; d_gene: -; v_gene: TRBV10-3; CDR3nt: TGTGCCATCAGTGACTCTTATAGAGCGAACACTGAAGCTTTCTTT; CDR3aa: CAISDSYRANTEAFF
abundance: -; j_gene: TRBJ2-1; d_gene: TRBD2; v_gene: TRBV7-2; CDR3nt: TGTGCCAGCAGTTTAAGACTAGCGGGAGGGCGTGAGCAGTTCTTC; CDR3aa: CASSLRLAGGREQFF
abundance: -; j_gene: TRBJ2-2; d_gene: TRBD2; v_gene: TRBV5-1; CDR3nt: TGCGCCAGCAGCACCGGACTAGCGACTACCGGGGAGCTGTTTTTT; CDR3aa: CASSTGLATTGELFF
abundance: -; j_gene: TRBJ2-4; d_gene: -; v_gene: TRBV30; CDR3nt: TGTGCCTGGAGTGAAACTCCCCGGACAGCCCAGGTCCGGGTTCAGTACTTC; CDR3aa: CAWSETPRTAQVRVQYF
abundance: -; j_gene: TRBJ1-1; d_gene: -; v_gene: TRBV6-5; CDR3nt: TGTGCCAGCAGCCGACGCGGTACTGAAGCTTTCTTT; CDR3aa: CASSRRGTEAFF
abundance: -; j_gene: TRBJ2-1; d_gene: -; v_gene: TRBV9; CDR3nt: TGTGCCAGCAGCGCTGGGGGCGGTTCCTACAATGAGCAGTTCTTC; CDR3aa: CASSAGGGSYNEQFF
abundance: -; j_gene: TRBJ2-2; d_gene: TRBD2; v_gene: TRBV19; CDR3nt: TGTGCCAGTAGTATGGGGACTAGCGGCAAAGCGAACACCGGGGAGCTGTTTTTT; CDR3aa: CASSMGTSGKANTGELFF
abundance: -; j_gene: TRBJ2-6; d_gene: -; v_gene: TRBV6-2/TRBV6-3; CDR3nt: TGTGCCAGCAGTTACGAGGACTCTGGGGCCAACGTCCTGACTTTC; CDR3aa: CASSYEDSGANVLTF
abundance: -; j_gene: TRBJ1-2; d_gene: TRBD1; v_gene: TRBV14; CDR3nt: TGTGCCAGCAGCACATGGACAGGGGAAACTAACTATGGCTACACCTTC; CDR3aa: CASSTWTGETNYGYTF
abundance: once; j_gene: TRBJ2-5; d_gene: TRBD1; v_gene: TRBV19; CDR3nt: TGTGCCAGTAGTCCCCGGGACAGGGGATCGGAGACCCAGTACTTC; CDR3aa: CASSPRDRGSETQYF
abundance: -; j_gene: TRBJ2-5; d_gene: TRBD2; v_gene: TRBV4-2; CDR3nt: TGTGCCAGCAGCCCAGACGGGAGGAAGCAAGAGACCCAGTACTTC; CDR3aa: CASSPDGRKQETQYF
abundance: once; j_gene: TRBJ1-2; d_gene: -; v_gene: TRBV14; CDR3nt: TGTGCCAGCAGCCAAGCCTGGGGGCAGGTTAACTATGGCTACACCTTC; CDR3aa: CASSQAWGQVNYGYTF
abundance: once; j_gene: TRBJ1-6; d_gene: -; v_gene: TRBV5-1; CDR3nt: TGCGCCAGCAGCTTGGCAGGGTTAGGGGGTAATTCACCCCTCCACTTT; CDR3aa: CASSLAGLGGNSPLHF
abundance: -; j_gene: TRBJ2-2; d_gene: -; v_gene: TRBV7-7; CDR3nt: TGTGCCAGCAGCCTAGAGCTAGAGAACACCGGGGAGCTGTTTTTT; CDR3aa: CASSLELENTGELFF
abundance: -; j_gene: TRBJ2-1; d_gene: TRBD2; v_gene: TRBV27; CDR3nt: TGTGCCAGCAGTCCACTAGGACTAGCGGGAGCCCATGAGCAGTTCTTC; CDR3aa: CASSPLGLAGAHEQFF
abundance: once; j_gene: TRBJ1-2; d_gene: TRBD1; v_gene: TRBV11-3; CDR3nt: TGTGCCAGCAGCAGAGACAGGGGCGTCTATGGCTACACCTTC; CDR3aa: CASSRDRGVYGYTF